The present T cell receptor beta chain was sequenced within a study of T cell responses to AZD1222 COVID-19 vaccine. General study points: Among vaccine-associated CD4 TCRs, coverage spanned spike, with dominance at 160-218 and 743-854. Sampled repertoires all dated from after the peak T cell response.

Some clones are missing from TCRdb's copy, which holds only in-frame ones; the method was immunoSEQ multiplex PCR. The table shows roughly 49,000 clones, with about nine tenths occurring only once. Germline V gene sequence: CDR1 MNHEY, CDR2 SVGAGI. V shed 6 bases, J shed 1 base, and the junction held 1 base outside the gene matches. This CDR3 has 14 amino acids. For this clone: Its specificity is unknown.

Sequenced here: peripheral blood, sampled 28 days after the second AZD1222 dose. The origin of this receptor is an adult who received the AZD1222 COVID-19 vaccine. The genes are TRBV6-5 and TRBJ2-7; 12 nucleotides align to TRBD2. Here the CDR3 reads CASRTSGRSYEQYF. The CDR3 nucleotides are TGTGCCAGCAGGACTAGCGGGAGATCCTACGAGCAGTACTTC.